This T cell receptor (beta chain) was captured by sequencing in a study of blood T cell repertoires in COVID-19. Study-level information: From the United States, Italy and Spain came samples of acute and convalescent COVID-19.

Trimming removed 8 bases from V and 0 bases from J; junction bases left unmatched: 9. CDR1 GTSNPN and CDR2 SVGIG come from the germline V gene (reference sequence). This CDR3 contains 14 residues. Original analysis: Reference gene primers were amplified, and this amplification served to estimate nucleated cell counts. Data came from immunoSEQ multiplex PCR; TCRdb stores just in-frame clones and leaves some out. Clone size and V and J calls were adopted from that table, with D and trimming inferred from the DNA. Of 310,000 or so clones detected, around 90% appear once; the ten largest clones hold 1.1%. This clone occurred once. Recovered status applied to Cohort 3 donors who had two consecutive negative PCRs. It also applied to those with clearance or with symptom resolution.

The receptor was derived from a woman aged 25 to 39 who had recovered from COVID-19. Sequenced material: PBMCs or T cells enriched from blood (not recorded which). The J gene is TRBJ1-2, the V gene TRBV30; 7 bases are a match to TRBD1. In nucleotides, the CDR3 is TGTGCCCTCCAAAGACAGGGTACTAACTATGGCTACACCTTC. The encoded protein is CALQRQGTNYGYTF.